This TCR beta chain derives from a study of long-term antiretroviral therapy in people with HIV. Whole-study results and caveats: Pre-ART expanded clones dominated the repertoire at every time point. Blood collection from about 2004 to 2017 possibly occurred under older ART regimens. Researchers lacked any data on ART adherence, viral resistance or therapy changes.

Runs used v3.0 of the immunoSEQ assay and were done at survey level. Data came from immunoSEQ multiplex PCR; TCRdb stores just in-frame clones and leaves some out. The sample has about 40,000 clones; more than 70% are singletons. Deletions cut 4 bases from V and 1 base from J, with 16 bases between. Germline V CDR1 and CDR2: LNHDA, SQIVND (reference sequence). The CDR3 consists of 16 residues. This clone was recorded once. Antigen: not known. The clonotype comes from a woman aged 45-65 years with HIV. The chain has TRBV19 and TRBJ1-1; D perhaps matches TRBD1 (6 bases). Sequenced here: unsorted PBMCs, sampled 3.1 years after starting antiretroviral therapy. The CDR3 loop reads CASSTRGINGNTEAFF. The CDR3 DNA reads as TGTGCCAGTAGTACCAGGGGCATTAATGGGAACACTGAAGCTTTCTTT.